Detailed here is one T cell receptor beta chain. This clonotype was counted between two and nine times. This receptor's antigen is unknown. No base-level quality is on record; no much larger clone is a single base apart. The protocol used for the library was multiplex PCR. This sample was sequenced with an Illumina HiSeq 4000. iRepertoire HTBI primers and Arm-PCR amplification of CDR3 regions were used to construct TCR beta libraries. Before sequencing, the PCR products went through gel purification. From the authors' description of their analysis: Across samples, roughly 60 TRBV and approximately 15 TRBJ segments were identified and used for gene usage analysis of CDR3 amino acid clonotypes. Filtered high-quality paired reads were merged into contigs using COPE and FqMerger. BLAST was used to align contigs to the IMGT TRBV, TRBD and TRBJ reference genes, and CDR3 was defined following IMGT. Any clonotype with a frequency above 0.1% was classified as a highly expanded clone. Repertoire diversity was measured by Shannon entropy, and V-J evenness by the Gini coefficient. Public clonotypes were defined as clonotypes shared by more than one individual. The raw public reads went through TCRdb reprocessing: fastp at Q25, MiXCR clone calling, in-frame beta chains kept. Rows with one shared CDR3 protein collapse into an entry with the most common genes and DNA. The V and J calls follow TCRdb's processing rather than the paper's. The sample yields roughly 520,000 distinct CDR3 sequences; 12% were counted once. The top ten constitute about 8.3% of the sample.

The sample's time point label is to be understood as: newly diagnosed GD, antithyroid drugs for less than 3 months. For both TCR sequencing and RNA sequencing, RNA was extracted from PBMCs in TRIzol. The diagnosis of Graves' disease followed American Thyroid Association guidelines. Patients for the study were recruited at an endocrinology department in Xi'an, China. Each patient gave approximately 10 milliliters of peripheral blood, collected in an EDTA anticoagulant tube. Ficoll Paque Plus density gradient separation was used to isolate PBMCs, and no further T cell sorting was done. An Agilent 2100 Bioanalyzer and agarose gel were used to assess RNA quality, and a NanoDrop 2000 was used to measure RNA concentration. The sample comes from a study of regulatory T cells in long-lasting Graves disease (TCRdb year 2021). Study-level background: Antithyroid drugs had been taken for less than 3 months by newly diagnosed Graves' disease patients. The study was conducted in China and was registered as a clinical trial. This study used TCR sequencing and RNA sequencing of peripheral blood to compare persistent Graves' disease patients against newly diagnosed Graves' disease patients. A total of roughly 35 samples underwent TCR sequencing: some 13 from persistent and around 20 from newly diagnosed Graves' disease patients.

The CDR3 runs 16 amino acids, cysteine and phenylalanine included. Only the CDR3 region is kept as DNA, spanning 48 bases read in frame from base 1. Clipping removes 4 bases from V and 15 bases from J, with 14 as the unmatched junction base count. According to the germline V gene (reference sequence), CDR1 reads LNHDA and CDR2 reads SQIVND. Overall study results and their limits: The study examined only peripheral blood because the primary lesion, thyroid tissue, could not be accessed. Persistent disease showed preferential use of TRBV28, TRBJ1-2 and TRBJ2-5, whereas newly diagnosed disease favored TRBV20-1 and TRBJ2-1. The authors acknowledged the small sample size as a limitation that may reduce accuracy. Sequencing and analysis were limited to the TCR beta chain. More public clonotypes were shared among persistent patients (over 2,500) than among newly diagnosed patients (roughly 960). Lower TCR Shannon entropy and fewer highly expanded clones were observed in persistent Graves' disease patients than in newly diagnosed patients, which suggested clonal expansion.

These same records also appear under a second study, on T cells in Graves' hyperthyroidism and ophthalmopathy. The second source states: Stable Graves' hyperthyroidism was defined as no progression to ophthalmopathy during 18 months of follow-up. Hyperthyroidism patients were aged 18 to 65 years and newly diagnosed, with disease duration of less than 2 months. Patients with uncontrolled infections, other autoimmune diseases, pregnancy or lactation were excluded. Diagnoses relied on clinical symptoms, serum thyroxine and TRAb, thyroid ultrasound and orbital computed tomography. A first-round RT-PCR of the TCR CDR3 used the HTBI primer set with the Qiagen OneStep RT-PCR kit. Most expanded thyroid clonotypes (frequency above 0.001) were also detected in blood, suggesting blood repertoires may reflect thyroid immune responses. A model built on a 13 V-J signature distinguished ophthalmopathy from stable hyperthyroidism, reaching roughly 88% sensitivity and about 81% specificity in cross-validation and 80%/75% in testing. In validation, the model predicted progression to ophthalmopathy with just under 71% sensitivity and approximately 74% specificity, a median of approximately 6.7 months before onset. To identify distinguishing TCR V-J signatures, a discovery cohort of about 95 patients was used, comprising some 45 with Graves' ophthalmopathy and approximately 57 with stable Graves' hyperthyroidism. Prospective prediction of ophthalmopathy was tested in an independent validation cohort of 18 to 20 hyperthyroidism patients and some 17 patients who later progressed to ophthalmopathy. The roughly 99 discovery patients were divided at random into training and test sets in a 7:3 ratio. In about 6 Graves' hyperthyroidism patients, the study also compared T-cell repertoires from thyroid tissue with T-cell repertoires from blood. Following sampling, methimazole starting at 30 mg daily was given to hyperthyroidism patients, and high-dose intravenous methylprednisolone was given to ophthalmopathy patients. Libraries were constructed in a second round of multiplex PCR, after which size selection and purification were performed. The libraries were sequenced on an Illumina HiSeq2000 using paired-end 100 bp reads. SOAPnuke was used to process the raw data, removing reads that contained adapters or uncalled bases, had a mean Phred below 15, or lacked an exact match to the constant primer or identifier. COPE v1.2.5 was used to merge the high-quality paired reads, and each unique nucleotide sequence was defined as a clonotype. MiTCR v1.1 was used to align clonotypes to the IMGT TRBV, TRBD and TRBJ reference segments. The analysis was restricted to V-J combinations with a frequency above 0.0001, which together covered approximately 99% of the repertoires. A TCS score was defined as the ratio between F50 (clonal expansion) and ExV (chaos), using BLOSUM62-based TCRdist between CDR3 peptides within each V-J. Welch's t-statistics and random forest reduced fewer than 550 V-J features to 13, which were used in a naive Bayes classifier (R e1071). No statistical method was used to fix the sample size in advance, and group allocation was not hidden from the investigators. The paper describes TCR Vbeta CDR3 sequencing of 120 to 150 peripheral blood samples, made up of 43 ophthalmopathy patients, around 78 hyperthyroidism patients and 17 progressor patients.

The chain employs TRBV19 and TRBJ2-1; TRBD2 matches 14 bases in the middle. This clonotype originated in a woman in her thirties with Graves disease. Donor details come from another sample of the same person, matched by shared clones. The specimen comprised peripheral blood mononuclear cells (PBMCs), sampled at new diagnosis, from a patient treated with antithyroid drugs. The CDR3 reads CASSSFPGTSGSRLFF. The DNA is TGTGCCAGTAGTAGTTTCCCTGGGACTAGCGGGAGTCGGCTGTTCTTC.